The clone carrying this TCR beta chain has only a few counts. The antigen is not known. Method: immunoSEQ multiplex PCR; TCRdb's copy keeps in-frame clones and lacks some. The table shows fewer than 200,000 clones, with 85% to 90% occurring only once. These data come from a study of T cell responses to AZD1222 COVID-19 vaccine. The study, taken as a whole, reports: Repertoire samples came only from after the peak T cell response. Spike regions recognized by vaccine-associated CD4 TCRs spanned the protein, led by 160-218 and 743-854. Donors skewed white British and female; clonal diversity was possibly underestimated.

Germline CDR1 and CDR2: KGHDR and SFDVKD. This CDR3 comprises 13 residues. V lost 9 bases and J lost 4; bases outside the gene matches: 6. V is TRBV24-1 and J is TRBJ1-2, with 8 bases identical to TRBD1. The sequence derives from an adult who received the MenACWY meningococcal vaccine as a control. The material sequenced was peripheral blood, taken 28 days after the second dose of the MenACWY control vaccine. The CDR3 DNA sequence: TGTGCCACCCAGGGGGCGCTTAGCTATGGCTACACCTTC. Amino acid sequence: CATQGALSYGYTF.